This T cell receptor beta chain is from a study of radiotherapy plus CTLA-4 blockade in lung cancer. About the study: Among enrolled patients, over 15% responded and about 34% achieved disease control. Study-wide findings and caveats: In blood, TCR clones derived from the tumor expanded after radiotherapy plus ipilimumab.

The V and J ends lost 4 bases and 12 bases, in that order; junction bases with no gene match: 3. Germline CDR1 reads MNHEY; CDR2 reads SMNVEV (reference sequence). The CDR3 is made up of 12 amino acids. This clone was recorded a few times. Its cognate antigen is unknown. Only in-frame clones appear in the TCRdb table, and some are missing; sequencing was by immunoSEQ multiplex PCR. The sample lists 40,000 or so clones, approximately 62% occurring once. The rearrangement uses TRBV27 and TRBJ1-6, with TRBD1 matching 7 bases. Material: peripheral blood, obtained from a patient treated with radiotherapy plus ipilimumab. This TCR derives from a human donor with non-small cell lung cancer who had a partial response to radiotherapy plus ipilimumab. CDR3 amino acids: CASSSNRGPLHF. In nucleotides, the CDR3 is TGTGCCAGCAGTTCGAACAGGGGACCCCTCCACTTT.